These 17 T cell receptor beta chains were all obtained from the same sample, sequenced in a study of cytomegalovirus exposure and HLA in healthy donors. The primer mix had 60 Vbeta and 13 Jbeta primers. Assay used: immunoSEQ multiplex PCR; TCRdb lists only in-frame clones, some missing. The sample has about 200,000 clones, about 81% seen once. Specimen: PBMCs. The source is a woman in her fifties or sixties in good health and CMV-seropositive.

This chain joins TRBV5-5 and TRBJ1-3; 9 nucleotides align to TRBD1. The CDR3 consists of 18 residues. V was clipped by 2 bases and J by 0 bases; unmatched bases: 9. The germline V gene encodes CDR1 SGHKS and CDR2 YYEKEE (reference sequence). CDR3 in amino acids: CASSLPTWTGASGNTIYF. The CDR3 bases are TGTGCCAGCAGCTTACCTACTTGGACAGGGGCCTCTGGAAACACCATATATTTT.

The chain carries TRBV19 and TRBJ2-3, with 11 positions matching TRBD1. The germline V gene has CDR1 LNHDA and CDR2 SQIVND (reference sequence). Trimming cost V 6 bases and J 1 base; bases outside gene matches: 9. The CDR3 length is 17 residues. The CDR3 loop is CASRADRGQSGTDTQYF. The CDR3 DNA follows: TGTGCCAGTAGGGCGGACAGGGGGCAATCGGGCACAGATACGCAGTATTTT.

This clone was picked up a small number of times. This chain joins TRBV19 and TRBJ2-7; TRBD1 aligns across 8 bases. CDR1 is LNHDA, CDR2 SQIVND, per germline (reference sequence). This CDR3 is built from 13 residues. J was trimmed by 7 bases and V by 6 bases; bases with no gene match: 8. The CDR3 sequence is CASRIQGAREQYF. DNA for the CDR3: TGTGCCAGTAGAATCCAGGGGGCTCGGGAGCAGTACTTC.

V and J are TRBV21-1 and TRBJ1-1; the table assigns TRBD1, which was not confirmed against the DNA. TRBV21-1 is recorded as a pseudogene. The CDR3 has 16 residues. CDR3 amino acids: CASSKVQGWGKTEAFF. CDR3 nucleotide sequence: TGTGCCAGCAGCAAAGTCCAGGGGTGGGGGAAGACTGAAGCTTTCTTT.

The V call is TRBV6-6, the J call TRBJ1-2; 7 bases line up with TRBD1. The trim removed 2 bases at V and 6 bases at J, leaving 9 bases unmatched. Germline-derived CDR1 and CDR2 are MNHNY and SVGAGI (reference sequence). The CDR3 spans 15 residues. Here the CDR3 DNA reads TGTGCCAGCAGTTACCCAGACAGGGATTCAAATGGCTACACCTTC. It translates to CASSYPDRDSNGYTF.

The DNA for the CDR3 is TGTGCCAGCATGTATCGACAGGGGAAGTCCTACAATGAGCAGTTCTTC. Amino acid sequence: CASMYRQGKSYNEQFF. This chain links TRBV6-4 with TRBJ2-1; TRBD1 agrees at 8 bases. This CDR3 comprises 16 residues. After removal of 7 bases from V and 1 base from J, the junction contained 9 bases not matched to a gene. Germline CDR1 and CDR2: MRHNA and SNTAGT.

The sample holds one count of this clone. The V call is TRBV6-1, the J call TRBJ2-5; a possible D gene is TRBD1 (6 bases). The end of the DNA aligns better with TRBJ2-7, so the J call may be wrong. The germline V gene encodes CDR1 MNHNS and CDR2 SASEGT. The CDR3 is 15 amino acids. The CDR3 reads CASSTGHATYYEQYF. The CDR3 DNA sequence: TGTGCCAGCAGTACGGGACACGCCACATACTACGAGCAGTACTTC.

This clone was counted a few times. The CDR3 DNA reads as TGTGCCAGCAGCTTCGGACAGTCTAATTCACCCCTCCACTTT. This sequence encodes CASSFGQSNSPLHF. V usage is TRBV7-2 and J usage is TRBJ1-6; a possible D gene is TRBD1 (6 bases). Trimming left V 3 bases short and J 6 bases short, with 9 bases between. Germline V gene sequence: CDR1 SGHTA, CDR2 FQGNSA. The CDR3 has 14 amino acids. The whole variable domain, remainder taken from reference TRBV7-2 and TRBJ1-6, is GAGVSQSPSNKVTEKGKDVELRCDPISGHTALYWYRQSLGQGLEFLIYFQGNSAPDKSGLPSDRFSAERTGGSVSTLTIQRTQQEDSAVYLCASSFGQSNSPLHFGNGTRLTVT.

The V call is TRBV5-1, the J call TRBJ2-7; 8 nucleotides align to TRBD1. CDR1 and CDR2 from the germline V gene are SGHRS and YFSETQ. Germline trimming cut 3 bases from V and 3 bases from J; bases unmatched to any gene: 11. The CDR3 length is 16 residues. In nucleotides, the CDR3 is TGCGCCAGCAGCTGGACCTGGGACAGGCGAGTCTACGAGCAGTACTTC. Translating it yields CASSWTWDRRVYEQYF.

This rearrangement joins TRBV5-4 to TRBJ2-1; 8 bases are a match to TRBD1. In germline, CDR1 is SGHNT, CDR2 YYREEE (reference sequence). This CDR3 region has 15 residues. The V gene end was trimmed by 2 bases and the J gene end by 5 bases; junction bases not matched to a gene: 6. The CDR3 here is CASSFPDRVHNEQFF. DNA of the CDR3: TGTGCCAGCAGCTTCCCGGACAGGGTACACAATGAGCAGTTCTTC.

The CDR3 here is CASSYSQGKTQYF. The CDR3 DNA reads TGTGCCAGCAGTTACTCACAGGGAAAGACCCAGTACTTC. The rearrangement links TRBV6-5 to TRBJ2-5, with D possibly matching TRBD1 (6 bases). The CDR3 has 13 amino acids. CDR1 MNHEY and CDR2 SVGAGI come from the germline V gene. Between the trimmed V and J ends, which lost 0 bases and 6 bases, there was a span of 8 bases.

Notes on this clone: Germline is not matched at one junction end, which may reflect a read error. The chain joins TRBV4-1 to TRBJ2-4; the D gene is possibly TRBD1 (5 bases). Germline lookup yields CDR1 MGHRA and CDR2 YSYEKL. This CDR3 is built from 16 residues. The CDR3 DNA reads as TGCGCCAGCAGCCAAGAAGGGGCGGCAGCCAAAAACAGTCAGTACTTC. Its translation: CASSQEGAAAKNSQYF.

The chain has TRBV10-3 and TRBJ1-5; D not certain. The germline CDR1 and CDR2 sequences are ENHRY and SYGVKD. Trimming removed 4 bases at V and 7 bases at J, with 11 bases between. There are 13 residues in the CDR3. CDR3 sequence reads: CAISVTTEQPQHF. DNA of the CDR3: TGTGCCATCAGTGTTACAACGGAGCAGCCCCAGCATTTT.

The chain carries TRBV7-9 and TRBJ2-3; 8 positions agree with TRBD2. The V gene end was trimmed by 2 bases and the J gene end by 5 bases; junction bases not matched to a gene: 9. Germline V gene lookup returns CDR1 SEHNR and CDR2 FQNEAQ (reference sequence). The CDR3 has 16 residues. CDR3 sequence reads: CASSLRFGGAGDTQYF. The CDR3 DNA reads as TGTGCCAGCAGCTTACGTTTCGGGGGGGCCGGAGATACGCAGTATTTT.

The chain combines TRBV5-1 with TRBJ2-2; D remains unclear. The CDR3 spans 13 residues. Trimming shortened V by 4 bases and J by 9 bases, and 13 bases separated the two germline ends. Germline values: CDR1 SGHRS, CDR2 YFSETQ. CDR3 sequence (DNA): TGCGCCAGCAGCATCGAGGCGGTGCGGGAGCTGTTTTTT. Protein sequence: CASSIEAVRELFF.

The CDR3 DNA is TGTGCCAGCAGTGACCGACTAGCGGGATCAGATACGCAGTATTTT. It yields the protein CASSDRLAGSDTQYF. The V call is TRBV6-1, the J call TRBJ2-3; the match to TRBD2 covers 11 bases. V was pared by 3 bases and J by 4 bases, with 3 bases of the junction left unmatched. Germline lookup yields CDR1 MNHNS and CDR2 SASEGT. The CDR3 loop spans 15 amino acids.

The chain uses TRBV5-1 and TRBJ1-4, with a possible D match to TRBD1 (5 bases). This CDR3 comprises 15 residues. Germline V gene lookup returns CDR1 SGHRS and CDR2 YFSETQ. Trimming removed 4 bases at V and 10 bases at J, with 20 bases between. DNA for the CDR3: TGCGCCAGCAGCCCCGCGCTGGGGCTGGGAGGAAAACTGTTTTTT. This gives the protein CASSPALGLGGKLFF.